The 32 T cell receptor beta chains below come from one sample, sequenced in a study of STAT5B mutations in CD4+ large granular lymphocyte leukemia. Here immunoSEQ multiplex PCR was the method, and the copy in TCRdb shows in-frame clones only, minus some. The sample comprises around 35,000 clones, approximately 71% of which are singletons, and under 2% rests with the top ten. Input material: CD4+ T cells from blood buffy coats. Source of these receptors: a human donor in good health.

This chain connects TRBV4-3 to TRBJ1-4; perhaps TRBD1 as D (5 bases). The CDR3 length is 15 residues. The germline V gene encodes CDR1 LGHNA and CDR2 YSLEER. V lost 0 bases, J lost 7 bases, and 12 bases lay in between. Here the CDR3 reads CASSQEERGVEKLFF. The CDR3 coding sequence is TGCGCCAGCAGCCAAGAGGAAAGGGGCGTTGAAAAACTGTTTTTT.

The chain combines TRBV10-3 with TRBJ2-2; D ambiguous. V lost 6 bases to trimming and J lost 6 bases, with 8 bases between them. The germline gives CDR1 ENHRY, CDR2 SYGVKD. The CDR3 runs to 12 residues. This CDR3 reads CAISQRSGELFF. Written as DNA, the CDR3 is TGTGCCATCAGCCAACGATCCGGGGAGCTGTTTTTT.

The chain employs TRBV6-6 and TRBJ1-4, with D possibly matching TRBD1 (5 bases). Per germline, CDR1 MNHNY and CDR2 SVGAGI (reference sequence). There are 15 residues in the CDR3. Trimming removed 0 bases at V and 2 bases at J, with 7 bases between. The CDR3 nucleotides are TGTGCCAGCAGTTACTCAAGGGACACTAATGAAAAACTGTTTTTT. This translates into CASSYSRDTNEKLFF.

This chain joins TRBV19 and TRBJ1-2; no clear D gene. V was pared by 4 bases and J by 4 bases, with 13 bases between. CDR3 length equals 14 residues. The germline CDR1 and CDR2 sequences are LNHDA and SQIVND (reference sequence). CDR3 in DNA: TGTGCCAGTAGTACCAGCCGGGCCCCCTATGGCTACACCTTC. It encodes CASSTSRAPYGYTF. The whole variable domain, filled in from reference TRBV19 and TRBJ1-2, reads DGGITQSPKYLFRKEGQNVTLSCEQNLNHDAMYWYRQDPGQGLRLIYYSQIVNDFQKGDIAEGYSVSREKKESFPLTVTSAQKNPTAFYLCASSTSRAPYGYTFGSGTRLTVV.

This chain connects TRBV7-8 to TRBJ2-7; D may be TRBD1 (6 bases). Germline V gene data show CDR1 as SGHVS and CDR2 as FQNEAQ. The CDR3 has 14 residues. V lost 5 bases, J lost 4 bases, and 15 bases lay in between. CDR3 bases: TGTGCCAGCAGCCCCTCGGGCAGGGGTTACGAGCAGTACTTC. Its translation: CASSPSGRGYEQYF. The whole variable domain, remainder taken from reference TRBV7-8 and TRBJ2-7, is GAGVSQSPRYKVAKRGQDVALRCDPISGHVSLFWYQQALGQGPEFLTYFQNEAQLDKSGLPSDRFFAERPEGSVSTLKIQRTQQEDSAVYLCASSPSGRGYEQYFGPGTRLTVT.

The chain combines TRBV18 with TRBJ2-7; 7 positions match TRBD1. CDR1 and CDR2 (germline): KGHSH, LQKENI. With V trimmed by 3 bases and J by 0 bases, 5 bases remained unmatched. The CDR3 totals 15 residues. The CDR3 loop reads CASSPNRDSSYEQYF. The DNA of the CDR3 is TGTGCCAGCTCACCCAATCGGGACAGCTCCTACGAGCAGTACTTC. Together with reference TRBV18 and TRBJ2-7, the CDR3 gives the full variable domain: NAGVMQNPRHLVRRRGQEARLRCSPMKGHSHVYWYRQLPEEGLKFMVYLQKENIIDESGMPKERFSAEFPKEGPSILRIQQVVRGDSAAYFCASSPNRDSSYEQYFGPGTRLTVT.

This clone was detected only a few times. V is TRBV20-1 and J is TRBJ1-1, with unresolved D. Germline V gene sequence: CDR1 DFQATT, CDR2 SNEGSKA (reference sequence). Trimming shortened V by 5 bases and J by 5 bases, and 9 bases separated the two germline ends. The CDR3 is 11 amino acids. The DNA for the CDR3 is TGCAGTGCTGTCAGACAAACTGAAGCTTTCTTT. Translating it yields CSAVRQTEAFF.

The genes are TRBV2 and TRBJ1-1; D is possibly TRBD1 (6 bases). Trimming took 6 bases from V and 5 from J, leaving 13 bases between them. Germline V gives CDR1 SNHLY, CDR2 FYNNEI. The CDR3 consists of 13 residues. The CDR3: CASRRTAGTEAFF. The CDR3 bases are TGTGCCAGCAGGAGGACAGCGGGGACTGAAGCTTTCTTT. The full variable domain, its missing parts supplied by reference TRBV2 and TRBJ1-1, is EPEVTQTPSHQVTQMGQEVILRCVPISNHLYFYWYRQILGQKVEFLVSFYNNEISEKSEIFDDQFSVERPDGSNFTLKIRSTKLEDSAMYFCASRRTAGTEAFFGQGTRLTVV.

CDR3 in amino acids: CASSLNSVDSTF. CDR3 sequence (DNA): TGTGCCAGCAGCTTGAACAGCGTCGATTCCACCTTC. The rearrangement uses TRBV5-4 and TRBJ1-2; D not certain. The CDR3 is 12 amino acids. Trimming removed 1 base from V and 13 bases from J, with 14 bases in between. The germline V gene encodes CDR1 SGHNT and CDR2 YYREEE (reference sequence).

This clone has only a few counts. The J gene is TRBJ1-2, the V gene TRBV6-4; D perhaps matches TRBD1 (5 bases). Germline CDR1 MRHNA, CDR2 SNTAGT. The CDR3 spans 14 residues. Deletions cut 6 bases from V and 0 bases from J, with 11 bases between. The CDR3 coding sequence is TGTGCCAGCAGAGCCGGGACCGCTAACTATGGCTACACCTTC. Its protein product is CASRAGTANYGYTF.

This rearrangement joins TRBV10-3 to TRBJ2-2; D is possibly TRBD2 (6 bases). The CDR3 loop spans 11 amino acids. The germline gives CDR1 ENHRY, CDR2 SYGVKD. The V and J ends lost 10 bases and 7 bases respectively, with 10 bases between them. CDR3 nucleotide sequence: TGTGCCACCGGGGGTGTCGGGGAGCTGTTTTTT. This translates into CATGGVGELFF.

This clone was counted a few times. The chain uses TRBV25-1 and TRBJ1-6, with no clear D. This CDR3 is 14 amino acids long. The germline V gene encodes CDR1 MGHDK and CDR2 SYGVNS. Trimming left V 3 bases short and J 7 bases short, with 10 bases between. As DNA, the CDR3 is TGTGCCAGCAGTGAGGTTGGTCTGAATTCACCCCTCCACTTT. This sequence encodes CASSEVGLNSPLHF.

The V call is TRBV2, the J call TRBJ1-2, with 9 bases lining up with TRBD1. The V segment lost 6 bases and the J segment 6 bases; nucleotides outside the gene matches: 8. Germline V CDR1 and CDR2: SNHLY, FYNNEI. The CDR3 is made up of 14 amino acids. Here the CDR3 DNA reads TGTGCCAGCAGCCTGGGACAGGGAACCGATGGCTACACCTTC. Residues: CASSLGQGTDGYTF.

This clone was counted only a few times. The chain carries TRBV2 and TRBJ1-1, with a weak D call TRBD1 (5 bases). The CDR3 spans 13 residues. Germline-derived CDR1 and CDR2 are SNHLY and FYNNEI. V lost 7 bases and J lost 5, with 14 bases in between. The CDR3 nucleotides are TGTGCCAGCACCCTTGATGGGGGGACTGAAGCTTTCTTT. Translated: CASTLDGGTEAFF.

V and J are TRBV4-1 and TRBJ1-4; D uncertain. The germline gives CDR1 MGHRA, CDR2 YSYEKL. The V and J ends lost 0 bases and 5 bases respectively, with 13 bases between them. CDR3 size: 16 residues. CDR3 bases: TGCGCCAGCAGCCAAGAGAGCATTACCCAAAATGAAAAACTGTTTTTT. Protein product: CASSQESITQNEKLFF.

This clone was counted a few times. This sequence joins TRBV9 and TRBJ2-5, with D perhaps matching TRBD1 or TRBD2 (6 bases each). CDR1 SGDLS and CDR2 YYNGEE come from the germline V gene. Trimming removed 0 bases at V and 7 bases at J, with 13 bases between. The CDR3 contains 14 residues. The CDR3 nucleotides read TGTGCCAGCAGCGTAGACCGGGGGCATGGGACCCAGTACTTC. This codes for CASSVDRGHGTQYF.

The CDR3 bases are TGTGCTAGTGGTTTTACAGGCAATCAGCCCCAGCATTTT. Protein product: CASGFTGNQPQHF. The rearrangement links TRBV12-5 to TRBJ1-5; no clear D. The germline V gene encodes CDR1 LGHNT and CDR2 FRNRAP. The V gene lost 3 bases and the J gene lost 2 bases, with 5 bases spanning the gap. The CDR3 spans 13 residues.

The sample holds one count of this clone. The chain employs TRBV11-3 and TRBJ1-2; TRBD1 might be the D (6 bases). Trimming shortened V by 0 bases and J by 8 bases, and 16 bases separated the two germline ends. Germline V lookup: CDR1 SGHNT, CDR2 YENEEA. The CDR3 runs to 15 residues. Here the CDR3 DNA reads TGTGCCAGCAGCTTAGACACAATAGGGGGGACCGGCTACACCTTC. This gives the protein CASSLDTIGGTGYTF.

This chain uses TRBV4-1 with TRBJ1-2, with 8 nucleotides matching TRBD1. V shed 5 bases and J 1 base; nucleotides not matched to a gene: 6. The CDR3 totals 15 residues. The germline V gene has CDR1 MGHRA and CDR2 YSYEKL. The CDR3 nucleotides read TGCGCCAGCAGCTCAGGACAGGGCTTTAACTATGGCTACACCTTC. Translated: CASSSGQGFNYGYTF.

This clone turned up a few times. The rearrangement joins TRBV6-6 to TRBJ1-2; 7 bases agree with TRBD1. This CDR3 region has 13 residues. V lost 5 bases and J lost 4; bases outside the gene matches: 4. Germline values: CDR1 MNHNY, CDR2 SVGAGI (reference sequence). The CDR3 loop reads CASSTGEGYGYTF. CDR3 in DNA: TGTGCCAGCAGTACAGGGGAGGGCTATGGCTACACCTTC.

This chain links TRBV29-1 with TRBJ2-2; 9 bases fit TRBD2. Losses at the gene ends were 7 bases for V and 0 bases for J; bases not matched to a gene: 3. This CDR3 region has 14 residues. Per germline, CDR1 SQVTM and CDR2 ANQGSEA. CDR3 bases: TGCAGCGCCCGCGGGGGGGCGAACACCGGGGAGCTGTTTTTT. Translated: CSARGGANTGELFF.

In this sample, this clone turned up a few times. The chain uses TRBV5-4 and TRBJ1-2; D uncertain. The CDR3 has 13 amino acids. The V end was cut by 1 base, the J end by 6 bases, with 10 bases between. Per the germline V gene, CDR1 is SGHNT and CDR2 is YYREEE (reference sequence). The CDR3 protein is CASSLIGEDGYTF. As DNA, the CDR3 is TGTGCCAGCAGCTTGATAGGTGAAGATGGCTACACCTTC.

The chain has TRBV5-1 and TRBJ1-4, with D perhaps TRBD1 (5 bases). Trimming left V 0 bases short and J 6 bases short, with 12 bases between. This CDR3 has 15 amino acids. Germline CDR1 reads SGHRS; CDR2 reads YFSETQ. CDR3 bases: TGCGCCAGCAGCTTGGGTGTAGGGGTAGATGAAAAACTGTTTTTT. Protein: CASSLGVGVDEKLFF.

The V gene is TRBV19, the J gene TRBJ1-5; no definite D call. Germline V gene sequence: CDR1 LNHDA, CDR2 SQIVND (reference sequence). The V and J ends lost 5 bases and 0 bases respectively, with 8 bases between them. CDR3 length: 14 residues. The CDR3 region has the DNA TGTGCCAGTAGTTTAACCGGTAGCAATCAGCCCCAGCATTTT. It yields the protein CASSLTGSNQPQHF.

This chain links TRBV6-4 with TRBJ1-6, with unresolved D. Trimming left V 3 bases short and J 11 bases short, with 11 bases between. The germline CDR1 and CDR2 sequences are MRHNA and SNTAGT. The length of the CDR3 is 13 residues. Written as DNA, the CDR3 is TGTGCCAGCAGTGAGGACCCAGATACACCCCTCCACTTT. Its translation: CASSEDPDTPLHF.

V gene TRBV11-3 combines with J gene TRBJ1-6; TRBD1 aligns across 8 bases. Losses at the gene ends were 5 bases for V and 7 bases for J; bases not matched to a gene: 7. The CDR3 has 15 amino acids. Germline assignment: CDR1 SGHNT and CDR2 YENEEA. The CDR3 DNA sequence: TGTGCCAGCAGCCTTCAGGGGGCCCAAAATTCACCCCTCCACTTT. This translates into CASSLQGAQNSPLHF.

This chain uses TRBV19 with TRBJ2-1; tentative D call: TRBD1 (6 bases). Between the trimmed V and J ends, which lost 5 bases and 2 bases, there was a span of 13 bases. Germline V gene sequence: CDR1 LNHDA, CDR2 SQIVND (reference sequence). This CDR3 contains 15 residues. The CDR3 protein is CASSARGQTYNEQFF. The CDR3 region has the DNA TGTGCCAGTAGTGCGAGGGGACAAACCTACAATGAGCAGTTCTTC. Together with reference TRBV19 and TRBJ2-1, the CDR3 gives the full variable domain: DGGITQSPKYLFRKEGQNVTLSCEQNLNHDAMYWYRQDPGQGLRLIYYSQIVNDFQKGDIAEGYSVSREKKESFPLTVTSAQKNPTAFYLCASSARGQTYNEQFFGPGTRLTVL.

The CDR3 nucleotides read TGCGCCAGCAGCTTTAGGTCTATGAACACTGAAGCTTTCTTT. It specifies CASSFRSMNTEAFF. V gene TRBV5-1 combines with J gene TRBJ1-1; no reliable D call. This CDR3 has 14 amino acids. V dropped 2 bases and J dropped 0 bases, with 8 bases sitting between them. Per the germline V gene, CDR1 is SGHRS and CDR2 is YFSETQ.

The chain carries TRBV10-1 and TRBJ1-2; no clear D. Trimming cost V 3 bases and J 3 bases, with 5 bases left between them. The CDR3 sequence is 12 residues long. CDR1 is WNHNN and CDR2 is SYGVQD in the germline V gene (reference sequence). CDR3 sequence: CASSDGDYGYTF. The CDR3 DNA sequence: TGCGCCAGCAGTGACGGAGACTATGGCTACACCTTC.

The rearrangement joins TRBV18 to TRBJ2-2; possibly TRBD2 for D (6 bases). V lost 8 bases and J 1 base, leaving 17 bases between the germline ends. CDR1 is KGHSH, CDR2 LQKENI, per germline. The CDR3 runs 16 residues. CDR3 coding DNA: TGTGCCAGCCCAAACCAGGGAGGCAGGAACACCGGGGAGCTGTTTTTT. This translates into CASPNQGGRNTGELFF.

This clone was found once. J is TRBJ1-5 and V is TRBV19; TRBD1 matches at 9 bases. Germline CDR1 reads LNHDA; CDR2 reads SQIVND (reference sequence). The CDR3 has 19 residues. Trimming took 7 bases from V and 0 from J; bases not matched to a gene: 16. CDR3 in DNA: TGTGCCAGTACTGCCGACAGGGGGTATTTCTCCTATAGCAATCAGCCCCAGCATTTT. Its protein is CASTADRGYFSYSNQPQHF.

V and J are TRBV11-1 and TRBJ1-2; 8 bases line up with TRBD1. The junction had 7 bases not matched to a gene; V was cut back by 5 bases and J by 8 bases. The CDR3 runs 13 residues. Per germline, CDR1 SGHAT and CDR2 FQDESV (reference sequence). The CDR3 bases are TGTGCCAGCAGCCCGGACAGGGCGGCGGGCTACACCTTC. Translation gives CASSPDRAAGYTF.